This T cell receptor (beta chain) was profiled in a study of blood T cell repertoires in COVID-19. This clone came up a few times. Per the authors' pipeline: Estimation of nucleated cell counts relied on the amplification of reference gene primers. Using immunoSEQ multiplex PCR, the repertoire was profiled, and TCRdb retains in-frame clones only, with some absent. Clonal size and the V and J genes are those of that table, whereas D and trimming came from the DNA. The sample carries fewer than 250,000 clones, roughly 80% recorded once. Germline lookup yields CDR1 LNHDA and CDR2 SQIVND (reference sequence). Trimming removed 7 bases at V and 2 bases at J, with 11 bases between. This CDR3 spans 13 amino acids. Contact with a PCR-confirmed or clinician-diagnosed COVID-19 case occurred within 2 weeks of entry.

This receptor was taken from a woman aged 45-65 years who had been exposed to COVID-19. The chain couples TRBV19 to TRBJ1-1; no clear D gene. Sequencing was done on a sample of PBMCs or T cells enriched from blood (not recorded which). In DNA form, the CDR3 reads TGTGCCAGTATAGACACTCCTAACACTGAAGCTTTCTTT. The encoded protein is CASIDTPNTEAFF.